Listed here are 22 T cell receptor beta chains from one sample, sequenced in a study of T cell changes during pregnancy in multiple sclerosis. TCRdb keeps only in-frame clones here, not all; method: immunoSEQ multiplex PCR. The sample has around 42,000 clones; 75% to 95% are singletons. Specimen: CD4+ T cells from peripheral blood mononuclear cells, collected in the second trimester of pregnancy. The receptors stem from a female donor in good health, enrolled as a control in a pregnancy study.

This clone was seen just once. The V call is TRBV6-1, the J call TRBJ1-5; D call uncertain. The CDR3 is 13 amino acids. CDR1 and CDR2 from the germline V gene are MNHNS and SASEGT. Trimming took off 6 bases at V and 5 bases at J, with 11 bases between the two ends. As DNA, the CDR3 is TGTGCCAGCAGCGAGGGTCCGCATCAGCCCCAGCATTTT. Translated, it gives CASSEGPHQPQHF.

The V gene is TRBV5-1, the J gene TRBJ1-1; D is perhaps TRBD1 (5 bases). CDR1 and CDR2 from the germline V gene are SGHRS and YFSETQ. The V end lost 2 bases, the J end lost 6 bases, and 14 bases lay between the germline ends. CDR3 length: 14 residues. DNA for the CDR3: TGCGCCAGCAGCTTCAGCGGGGGAGTACCTGAAGCTTTCTTT. Protein product: CASSFSGGVPEAFF.

The DNA of the CDR3 is TGCGCCAGCAGCCAGGCCGGGGGTAGTAGGCTCCATGAGCAGTTCTTC. It yields the protein CASSQAGGSRLHEQFF. This chain uses TRBV4-1 with TRBJ2-1, with D possibly TRBD2 on 6 matching bases. The CDR3 contains 16 residues. Germline-derived CDR1 and CDR2 are MGHRA and YSYEKL. Trimming took off 3 bases at V and 8 bases at J, with 20 bases between the two ends.

In its sample, this clone was seen a few times. This chain links TRBV6-5 with TRBJ1-2, with D perhaps matching TRBD1 (5 bases). Per the germline V gene, CDR1 is MNHEY and CDR2 is SVGAGI. This CDR3 spans 13 amino acids. V lost 7 bases and J 8 bases, leaving 17 bases between the germline ends. CDR3 nucleotide sequence: TGTGCCAGCAAACGGGGAGGGGCTGAAGGCTACACCTTC. Protein sequence: CASKRGGAEGYTF.

The rearrangement links TRBV6-4 to TRBJ2-1, with 8 nucleotides matching TRBD2. The CDR3 runs 15 residues. The junction had 6 bases not matched to a gene; V was cut back by 0 bases and J by 8 bases. Germline CDR1 MRHNA, CDR2 SNTAGT. The CDR3 DNA sequence: TGTGCCAGCAGTGACTCTGCGGGGGGTCTCGATGAGCAGTTCTTC. This codes for CASSDSAGGLDEQFF.

The V gene is TRBV18, the J gene TRBJ1-5; 7 nucleotides agree with TRBD1. With 6 bases clipped from V and 7 bases from J, the junction kept 6 bases outside the gene matches. CDR1 is KGHSH, CDR2 LQKENI, per germline. The CDR3 extends over 13 amino acids. The CDR3 reads CASSGAGGQPQHF. The CDR3 DNA sequence: TGTGCCAGCTCCGGGGCAGGGGGACAGCCCCAGCATTTT.

The chain links TRBV28 to TRBJ2-1; 7 positions match TRBD2. Losses at the gene ends were 4 bases for V and 4 bases for J; bases not matched to a gene: 7. Germline lookup yields CDR1 MDHEN and CDR2 SYDVKM. The length of the CDR3 is 15 residues. The CDR3 is CASSSGGGGYNEQFF. The CDR3 nucleotides read TGTGCCAGCAGTTCTGGGGGGGGAGGGTACAATGAGCAGTTCTTC.

The rearrangement joins TRBV11-2 to TRBJ1-1, with D hard to call. CDR1 is SGHAT and CDR2 is FQNNGV in the germline V gene. V dropped 2 bases and J dropped 7 bases, with 8 bases sitting between them. This CDR3 has 12 residues. CDR3: CASSLIRSEAFF. The CDR3 nucleotides are TGTGCCAGCAGCTTAATCCGTAGTGAAGCTTTCTTT.

A few counts support this clone. V is TRBV11-2 and J is TRBJ1-5, with no clear D. Trimming removed 0 bases at V and 4 bases at J, with 4 bases between. Looked up from germline, CDR1 is SGHAT and CDR2 is FQNNGV. The CDR3 covers 13 residues. This chain's CDR3 is CASSLDLNQPQHF. Here the CDR3 DNA reads TGTGCCAGCAGCTTAGATCTGAATCAGCCCCAGCATTTT.

V usage is TRBV19 and J usage is TRBJ2-1, with TRBD2 matching over 9 bases. The CDR3 sequence is 15 residues long. After removal of 4 bases from V and 4 bases from J, the junction contained 5 bases not matched to a gene. Looked up from germline, CDR1 is LNHDA and CDR2 is SQIVND (reference sequence). CDR3 sequence reads: CASSRGGGAYNEQFF. CDR3 nucleotides: TGTGCCAGTAGTAGGGGCGGGGGGGCTTACAATGAGCAGTTCTTC.

CDR3 region: CASSDSAGAYNSPLHF. The DNA for the CDR3 is TGTGCCAGCAGTGATTCGGCAGGGGCCTATAATTCACCCCTCCACTTT. The chain joins TRBV25-1 to TRBJ1-6; D possibly corresponds to TRBD1 (6 bases). This CDR3 has 16 amino acids. CDR1 and CDR2 from the germline V gene are MGHDK and SYGVNS. The V gene lost 3 bases and the J gene lost 2 bases, with 11 bases spanning the gap.

DNA of the CDR3: TGTGCCAGCTCACCACCGGGCGTAGGCGGGAGCGCGGAGACCCAGTACTTC. As protein: CASSPPGVGGSAETQYF. The chain couples TRBV18 to TRBJ2-5, with 7 positions matching TRBD2. Trimming took 0 bases from V and 5 from J; bases not matched to a gene: 12. This CDR3 is built from 17 residues. Germline V lookup: CDR1 KGHSH, CDR2 LQKENI.

This clone has just a few counts. V and J are TRBV5-1 and TRBJ2-5; 15 nucleotides line up with TRBD2. V lost 6 bases and J lost 9; bases outside the gene matches: 9. There are 15 residues in the CDR3. Germline V gene data show CDR1 as SGHRS and CDR2 as YFSETQ. DNA of the CDR3: TGCGCCAGCACCACCACAGGACTAGCGGGAGGGCCCCAGTACTTC. Translating it yields CASTTTGLAGGPQYF.

Written as DNA, the CDR3 is TGTGCCAGTAGGAGAGCGGGGGGCGGCACAGATACGCAGTATTTT. This sequence encodes CASRRAGGGTDTQYF. This chain connects TRBV19 to TRBJ2-3; 9 positions match TRBD2. The ends lost 6 bases at V and 1 base at J; junction bases unmatched: 5. CDR3 length: 15 amino acids. CDR1 is LNHDA, CDR2 SQIVND, per germline (reference sequence).

The rearrangement links TRBV2 to TRBJ1-6, with 11 bases matching TRBD1. Trimming took 4 bases from V and 5 from J; bases not matched to a gene: 1. This CDR3 is built from 15 residues. The germline V gene encodes CDR1 SNHLY and CDR2 FYNNEI. CDR3: CASSGTGGNNSPLHF. As DNA, the CDR3 is TGTGCCAGCAGTGGGACAGGGGGCAATAATTCACCCCTCCACTTT.

J is TRBJ1-1 and V is TRBV6-1; unclear D gene. V was pared by 6 bases and J by 4 bases, with 12 bases between. In germline, CDR1 is MNHNS, CDR2 SASEGT. CDR3 length: 13 amino acids. CDR3 in DNA: TGTGCCAGCAGAGGACTTCTCGGCACTGAAGCTTTCTTT. This encodes CASRGLLGTEAFF.

The CDR3 protein is CASTKRTLSTDTQYF. In DNA form, the CDR3 reads TGTGCCAGTACCAAGAGAACTCTTTCGACAGATACGCAGTATTTT. This chain uses TRBV19 with TRBJ2-3; D ambiguous. Trimming pared 7 bases from V and 3 bases from J, leaving 17 bases between. Germline loops: CDR1 LNHDA, CDR2 SQIVND (reference sequence). This CDR3 spans 15 amino acids.

V gene TRBV10-2 combines with J gene TRBJ1-5, with 7 bases identical to TRBD1. The CDR3 covers 13 residues. V lost 6 bases, J lost 5 bases, and 4 bases stayed unmatched. The germline gives CDR1 WSHSY, CDR2 SAAADI. The chain's CDR3 is CASSTQGHQPQHF. CDR3 DNA: TGCGCCAGCAGCACACAGGGGCATCAGCCCCAGCATTTT.

The chain couples TRBV2 to TRBJ2-2; D might be TRBD1 (6 bases). The CDR3 has 15 amino acids. Germline assignment: CDR1 SNHLY and CDR2 FYNNEI. The V end lost 3 bases, the J end lost 0 bases, and 8 bases lay between the germline ends. CDR3 sequence (DNA): TGTGCCAGCAGTGAGTCAGGGGCGAACACCGGGGAGCTGTTTTTT. This sequence encodes CASSESGANTGELFF.

This clone appeared a single time. This chain joins TRBV12-5 and TRBJ1-5; no clear D gene. CDR1 LGHNT and CDR2 FRNRAP come from the germline V gene. V was cut by 4 bases and J by 10 bases, with 11 bases left in between. The CDR3 length is 12 residues. For the CDR3, the DNA is TGTGCTAGTGGTTGGAGCTTACAACCCCAGCATTTT. The encoded protein is CASGWSLQPQHF.

The rearrangement joins TRBV5-5 to TRBJ2-1; D not certain. The CDR3 has 19 residues. V dropped 0 bases and J dropped 2 bases, with 21 bases sitting between them. The V gene's germline CDR1 is SGHKS and CDR2 YYEKEE (reference sequence). The CDR3: CASSLVEPRAGSPYNEQFF. CDR3 sequence (DNA): TGTGCCAGCAGCTTGGTGGAGCCTCGCGCCGGTTCTCCCTACAATGAGCAGTTCTTC.

The J gene is TRBJ2-1, the V gene TRBV10-3; D perhaps matches TRBD2 (6 bases). Germline CDR1 is ENHRY and CDR2 is SYGVKD. The CDR3 has 18 residues. V lost 1 base and J lost 3, with 19 bases in between. The CDR3 bases are TGTGCCATCAGTGAGTACCCTGGGGGGAGTGGGTTCTACAATGAGCAGTTCTTC. Translation gives CAISEYPGGSGFYNEQFF.